Listed below are T cell receptor beta chains from one sample, sequenced in a study of response to subunit inactivated influenza vaccine. TCRdb processed the RT-PCR reads anew with MiXCR; each CDR3 protein has one entry. The sample shows fewer than 250,000 distinct CDR3 sequences, about an eighth of them seen only once. The material was CD8+ T cells sorted from PBMCs, obtained around 5 days after vaccination. These receptors were collected from a man aged 50-60 years who received an inactivated influenza vaccine. Both conserved end residues are part of each CDR3. D genes are given only for firm matches. Expanded clones get a size class; other rows say once, few or many, or leave the size out.

clone_size j_call v_call d_call cdr3_nt cdr3_aa
few TRBJ2-7 TRBV28 TRBD1 TGTGCCAGCAGTTTCCCTGGACAGGGCTCCGAGCAGTACTTC CASSFPGQGSEQYF
NA TRBJ2-2 TRBV9 NA TGTGCCAGCAGCGTATTCGGGGACACCGGGGAGCTGTTTTTT CASSVFGDTGELFF
NA TRBJ2-7 TRBV20-1 TRBD2 TGCAGTGCTAGGCGGCTAGCGGAGACCTACGAGCAGTACTTC CSARRLAETYEQYF
NA TRBJ1-1 TRBV7-8 NA TGTGCCAGCAGCAGCTCAGGGGCTGGGAACACTGAAGCTTTCTTT CASSSSGAGNTEAFF
NA TRBJ1-1 TRBV15 NA TGTGCCACCAGCGTTCGGGGGAACACTGAAGCTTTCTTT CATSVRGNTEAFF
NA TRBJ2-1 TRBV7-8 TRBD2 TGTGCCAGCAGCTTAGGGGAGGGACTTTACTACAATGAGCAGTTCTTC CASSLGEGLYYNEQFF
NA TRBJ2-3 TRBV27 NA TGTGCCAGCAGTTTTACGGGGGGCCTTCCCAGCACAGATACGCAGTATTTT CASSFTGGLPSTDTQYF
few TRBJ2-7 TRBV5-1 TRBD1 TGCGCCAGCAGCGCCGGGACAGGGTCCCCCTACGAGCAGTACTTC CASSAGTGSPYEQYF
few TRBJ1-1 TRBV4-3 NA TGCGCCAGCAGCCTTGGGAGTCTAGACACTGAAGCTTTCTTT CASSLGSLDTEAFF
few TRBJ2-7 TRBV14 NA TGTGCCAGCAGCCCTAGACCGGGACAAGGCTACGAGCAGTACTTC CASSPRPGQGYEQYF
few TRBJ1-1 TRBV20-1 NA TGCAGTGCTAGAGACAGGGCGGCAAGCGGAATAGGCACTGAAGCTTTCTTT CSARDRAASGIGTEAFF
many TRBJ2-7 TRBV11-2 NA TGTGCCAGCAGCTTAAGCTACTTTTACGAGCAGTACTTC CASSLSYFYEQYF
few TRBJ2-5 TRBV10-2 TRBD2 TGCGCCAGCAGTGAGCCCGACGAACGTGGGGGGGAGTACCAAGAGACCCAGTACTTC CASSEPDERGGEYQETQYF
NA TRBJ2-1 TRBV12-3/TRBV12-4 NA TGTGCCAGCCTGGGGCGGGGGCCCTACAATGAGCAGTTCTTC CASLGRGPYNEQFF
NA TRBJ2-7 TRBV29-1 NA TGCAGCGCCAAAGGGGGGAAACAGGGGTCGTACGAGCAGTACTTC CSAKGGKQGSYEQYF
few TRBJ2-5 TRBV2 NA TGTGCCAGCAGTGCTTCAGCTACCAGTGAGACCCAGTACTTC CASSASATSETQYF
few TRBJ2-2 TRBV2 TRBD2 TGTGCCGGCCAAGCGGGAACCGGGGAGCTGTTTTTT CAGQAGTGELFF
few TRBJ2-3 TRBV7-3 NA TGTGCCAGCAGCTTAACTGGGGGGAGCACAGATACGCAGTATTTT CASSLTGGSTDTQYF
few TRBJ2-7 TRBV6-1 TRBD1 TGTGCCAGCAGTCCGGGACAGGGCATCTGGTACGAGCAGTACTTC CASSPGQGIWYEQYF
NA TRBJ2-7 TRBV19 TRBD1 TGTGCCAGTAGTATAGGGACAGGGGCGGTCTACGAGCAGTACTTC CASSIGTGAVYEQYF
many TRBJ2-1 TRBV10-3 TRBD1 TGTGCCATCAGTGACCTTGTTGTGGGACAGGGGCATGGTGAGCAGTTCTTC CAISDLVVGQGHGEQFF
few TRBJ1-2 TRBV4-3 NA TGCGCCAGCAGCCACAGGGGTAACTATGGCTACACCTTC CASSHRGNYGYTF
few TRBJ2-5 TRBV12-3/TRBV12-4 NA TGTGCCAGCAGTTTTTTCGCGGGGACCCAGTACTTC CASSFFAGTQYF
NA TRBJ2-1 TRBV19 NA TGTGCCAGTAGTATATCCGGGCGATCAAACAATGAGCAGTTCTTC CASSISGRSNNEQFF
NA TRBJ2-1 TRBV11-3 TRBD2 TGTGCCAGCAGCCCAAGGACTAGCGGGAGCTCCTACAATGAGCAGTTCTTC CASSPRTSGSSYNEQFF
NA TRBJ2-7 TRBV19 NA TGTGCCAGTAGTATTCGGACCTCCTACGAGCAGTACTTC CASSIRTSYEQYF
NA TRBJ2-2 TRBV5-1 TRBD2 TGCGCCAGCAGCTTAAGGCTAGCGGGAGGGACCGGGGAGCTGTTTTTT CASSLRLAGGTGELFF
NA TRBJ1-2 TRBV6-2/TRBV6-3 NA TGTGCCTCCTCAGGGGCTGGCTACACCTTC CASSGAGYTF
few TRBJ2-3 TRBV12-3/TRBV12-4 TRBD1 TGTGCCAGCAGTCGACAGGGTGAAAACACAGATACGCAGTATTTT CASSRQGENTDTQYF
NA TRBJ2-1 TRBV27 NA TGTGCCAGCAGTTTCCCCGGTGGATTCCAACAGTTCTTC CASSFPGGFQQFF
NA TRBJ2-7 TRBV20-1 TRBD2 TGCAGTGCTAGTAGCGGGGGAAGCTCCTACGAGCAGTACTTC CSASSGGSSYEQYF
few TRBJ2-1 TRBV7-2 TRBD2 TGTGCCAGCAGCTTATGGGGGCGGGAGGTCAATGAGCAGTTCTTC CASSLWGREVNEQFF
many TRBJ2-5 TRBV6-6 NA TGTGCCACCCGTAGTTTGGCCCAAGAGACCCAGTACTTC CATRSLAQETQYF
NA TRBJ1-2 TRBV30 NA TGTGCCCTGAGGGGCAGCTACTATGGCTACACCTTC CALRGSYYGYTF
NA TRBJ2-1 TRBV27 TRBD1 TGTGCCAGCAGTTCATGGAGGACAGGCCCATCTTCCCATTACAATGAGCAGTTCTTC CASSSWRTGPSSHYNEQFF
few TRBJ1-4 TRBV20-1 NA TGCAGTGCTAGAGCGGAGGGGCCAACTAATGAAAAACTGTTTTTT CSARAEGPTNEKLFF
many TRBJ2-2 TRBV5-1 NA TGCGCCAGCAGCTTGGTCCCGACAGACTTCACCGGGGAGCTGTTTTTT CASSLVPTDFTGELFF
NA TRBJ2-7 TRBV7-2 NA TGTGCCAGCAGCTTATCCGGGGGAGGAGGCTACGAGCAGTACTTC CASSLSGGGGYEQYF
NA TRBJ2-7 TRBV4-1 TRBD2 TGCGCCAGCAGCCAGGGAGCGGGAGAGACCTACGAGCAGTACTTC CASSQGAGETYEQYF
few TRBJ2-7 TRBV29-1 NA TGCAGCGTTGAAGTATCTTCAGGGCAGTACTTC CSVEVSSGQYF
few TRBJ2-1 TRBV12-3/TRBV12-4 TRBD2 TGTGCCAGCAGTTCGCGGGAGGGCCGTTACAATGAGCAGTTCTTC CASSSREGRYNEQFF
once TRBJ2-7 TRBV10-3 TRBD2 TGTGCCATCAGCAATCCGGGACTAGCGGGATTTGAGCAGTACTTC CAISNPGLAGFEQYF
NA TRBJ2-1 TRBV12-3/TRBV12-4 NA TGTGCCAGCAGTCCCTCCAACAATGAGCAGTTCTTC CASSPSNNEQFF
few TRBJ2-2 TRBV7-9 NA TGTGCCAGCAGGGGATGGTTGAACACCGGGGAGCTGTTTTTT CASRGWLNTGELFF
NA TRBJ2-2 TRBV6-5 TRBD1 TGTGCCAGCCAGGGGGTCGGGGAGCTGTTTTTT CASQGVGELFF
NA TRBJ1-4 TRBV6-1 NA TGTGCCAGCAGTGAAGACCGATCAACTAATGAAAAACTGTTTTTT CASSEDRSTNEKLFF
NA TRBJ2-3 TRBV7-9 NA TGTGCCAGCAGCTTAATCGTGTTAGCGGTTAACACAGATACGCAGTATTTT CASSLIVLAVNTDTQYF
NA TRBJ1-5 TRBV4-2 NA TGTGCCAGCAGCCAAGATCGGTATAGCAATCAGCCCCAGCATTTT CASSQDRYSNQPQHF
few TRBJ2-2 TRBV12-3/TRBV12-4 NA TGTGCCAGCAGTTTACTCCCGGGAAACACCGGGGAGCTGTTTTTT CASSLLPGNTGELFF
few TRBJ2-1 TRBV7-9 TRBD2 TGTGCCAGCAGCCTCACCCTAGCGGGCGCTGGCAATGAGCAGTTCTTC CASSLTLAGAGNEQFF
few TRBJ2-2 TRBV20-1 NA TGCAGTGCTAGAGATTACGGGGGCACCGGGGAGCTGTTTTTT CSARDYGGTGELFF
few TRBJ2-1 TRBV27 TRBD2 TGTGCCAGCAGTCCTCTCGGGACTAGCTACAATGAGCAGTTCTTC CASSPLGTSYNEQFF
many TRBJ2-7 TRBV9 NA TGTGCCAGCAGCGTAGGGGTAGGAATTAGCGAGCAGTACTTC CASSVGVGISEQYF
NA TRBJ2-7 TRBV20-1 NA TGCAGTGCTAGGGACATAGAAAGCTCCTACGAGCAGTACTTC CSARDIESSYEQYF
few TRBJ1-1 TRBV29-1 NA TGCAGCGTTGAAATGACTGAAGCTTTCTTT CSVEMTEAFF
few TRBJ1-5 TRBV7-2 NA TGTGCCAGCAGCTTATTAACGGTTAGCAATCAGCCCCAGCATTTT CASSLLTVSNQPQHF
NA TRBJ2-3 TRBV10-2 NA TGCGCCAGCAGCACGTGGGGGCACACAGATACGCAGTATTTT CASSTWGHTDTQYF